A single TCR beta chain is shown here with its context. Its antigen is unknown. PCR used 60 Vbeta primers and 13 Jbeta primers. Profiled with immunoSEQ multiplex PCR; TCRdb holds only in-frame clones, not every one. The sample has roughly 200,000 clones, roughly 80% seen once. Per germline, CDR1 MNHNS and CDR2 SASEGT. The trim removed 5 bases at V and 7 bases at J, leaving 7 bases unmatched. CDR3 length: 14 residues. This sample stems from a study of cytomegalovirus exposure and HLA in healthy donors. Whole-study findings and limits: A later analysis linked a missense DCLRE1C variant to TCR beta V- and J-gene trimming.

This chain links TRBV6-1 with TRBJ1-4; 7 nucleotides match TRBD1. The material sequenced was PBMCs. This sequence was found in a man aged 30 to 39 in good health and CMV-seronegative. The CDR3 DNA is TGTGCCAGCAGTTCCGGGACAGTGGGTGAAAAACTGTTTTTT. Protein: CASSSGTVGEKLFF.